The 8 T cell receptor beta chains below come from one sample, sequenced in a study of identical twins. In TCRdb, the 5' RACE reads were re-called with MiXCR into one record per CDR3 protein. The sample includes under 900,000 distinct CDR3 sequences, 10% to 15% of them seen just once. This same sample was also taken into another study, of yellow fever vaccine responses in identical twins.

Material: PBMCs. These receptors originate from a woman between 18 and 30 years old in good health.

In its sample, this clonotype was seen a few times. V usage is TRBV18 and J usage is TRBJ2-1; D possibly matches TRBD1 or TRBD2 (5 bases each). The CDR3 is 15 residues long. Looked up from germline, CDR1 is KGHSH and CDR2 is LQKENI. V lost 3 bases, J lost 4 bases, and 13 bases lay in between. The CDR3 nucleotides are TGTGCCAGCTCACCCGCCGGGGCCTTTTACAATGAGCAGTTCTTC. Its protein product is CASSPAGAFYNEQFF.

On this clonotype itself: This may be a read error, as it is one base from a much larger clone. CDR3 in amino acids: CDSKGSGGYNEQFF. In DNA form, the CDR3 reads TGTGACAGCAAAGGTAGCGGGGGCTACAATGAGCAGTTCTTC. The J gene is TRBJ2-1, the V gene TRBV2; 9 bases are shared with TRBD2. The germline CDR1 and CDR2 sequences are SNHLY and FYNNEI. The CDR3 totals 14 residues.

This clonotype was seen a few times. The chain couples TRBV21-1 to TRBJ1-4; TRBD1 reflects the table's D call only, with no check against the DNA. TRBV21-1 is noted as a pseudogene. The CDR3 covers 15 residues. CDR3 loop: CASSKPPGQGEKLFF. The CDR3 region has the DNA TGTGCCAGCAGCAAACCTCCTGGACAGGGGGAAAAACTGTTTTTT.

This clonotype was found many times. J is TRBJ2-3 and V is TRBV12-3 or TRBV12-4, with D possibly TRBD2 on 6 matching bases. V was pared by 2 bases and J by 6 bases, with 15 bases between. This CDR3 region has 15 residues. In nucleotides, the CDR3 is TGTGCCAGCAGTTTACGCGGGATCGGTGGTGATACGCAGTATTTT. Amino acids: CASSLRGIGGDTQYF.

This clonotype was seen only a few times. The J gene is TRBJ1-1, the V gene TRBV27, with a possible D match to TRBD1 (6 bases). Germline lookup yields CDR1 MNHEY and CDR2 SMNVEV (reference sequence). Trimming shortened V by 6 bases and J by 4 bases, and 12 bases separated the two germline ends. The CDR3 is 13 amino acids. The CDR3 reads CASRNRAGTEAFF. The CDR3 DNA reads as TGTGCCAGCAGGAACAGGGCCGGCACTGAAGCTTTCTTT.

This clonotype was seen a handful of times. This rearrangement joins TRBV6-6 to TRBJ1-6; D gene uncertain. V lost 7 bases, J lost 0 bases, and 1 base lay in between. The CDR3 spans 12 residues. Germline V gene lookup returns CDR1 MNHNY and CDR2 SVGAGI (reference sequence). CDR3 region: CASTSYNSPLHF. CDR3 coding DNA: TGTGCCAGCACCTCCTATAATTCACCCCTCCACTTT.

This clonotype has only a few counts. The chain combines TRBV2 with TRBJ2-1, with 13 bases matching TRBD2. Looked up from germline, CDR1 is SNHLY and CDR2 is FYNNEI. CDR3 length: 17 amino acids. The V segment lost 0 bases and the J segment 6 bases; nucleotides outside the gene matches: 5. CDR3 in DNA: TGTGCCAGCAGTGAAGCTGGACTAGCGGGAGTCCTCAATGAGCAGTTCTTC. Translation gives CASSEAGLAGVLNEQFF.

CDR3 amino acids: CASSLGLGQFF. CDR3 nucleotides: TGTGCCAGCAGCTTGGGTCTGGGGCAGTTCTTC. V is TRBV5-6 and J is TRBJ2-1, with unresolved D. CDR3 length: 11 amino acids. V lost 0 bases, J lost 12 bases, and 7 bases lay in between. The germline V gene has CDR1 SGHDT and CDR2 YYEEEE. Full variable domain (remainder filled in from reference TRBV5-6 and TRBJ2-1): DAGVTQSPTHLIKTRGQQVTLRCSPKSGHDTVSWYQQALGQGPQFIFQYYEEEERQRGNFPDRFSGHQFPNYSSELNVNALLLGDSALYLCASSLGLGQFFGPGTRLTVL.